The 20 T cell receptor beta chains presented below share a single source sample, sequenced in a study of T cells after yellow fever vaccination. One entry per CDR3 protein results from TCRdb running MiXCR on the 5' RACE reads. Of some 300,000 distinct CDR3 sequences listed, roughly 10% were seen once; the top ten hold 2.5% to 4%. The sequenced sample was CD4+ T cells sorted from PBMCs, obtained 45 days after the yellow fever booster vaccination. The receptor set was obtained from a man in his late teens or twenties who received the YFV17D yellow fever vaccine.

This clonotype has just a few counts. The chain has TRBV20-1 and TRBJ2-6; 7 bases are shared with TRBD1. Germline assignment: CDR1 DFQATT and CDR2 SNEGSKA (reference sequence). The CDR3 runs to 17 residues. J gave up 1 base and V 2 bases, and 8 bases lay outside the gene matches. CDR3 sequence: CSARYPTGLSGANVLTF. The CDR3 DNA follows: TGCAGTGCTAGATACCCGACAGGGTTATCTGGGGCCAACGTCCTGACTTTC.

This clonotype has just a few counts. The chain employs TRBV19 and TRBJ2-2; TRBD2 agrees at 9 bases. Germline CDR1 and CDR2: LNHDA and SQIVND (reference sequence). The CDR3 extends over 15 amino acids. The V segment lost 5 bases and the J segment 7 bases; nucleotides outside the gene matches: 8. The CDR3 region is CASSAWASGDGELFF. In DNA, the CDR3 is TGTGCCAGTAGTGCCTGGGCTAGCGGGGACGGGGAGCTGTTTTTT. Full variable domain (missing parts from reference TRBV19 and TRBJ2-2): DGGITQSPKYLFRKEGQNVTLSCEQNLNHDAMYWYRQDPGQGLRLIYYSQIVNDFQKGDIAEGYSVSREKKESFPLTVTSAQKNPTAFYLCASSAWASGDGELFFGEGSRLTVL.

This clonotype was counted ten times or more. J is TRBJ2-4 and V is TRBV2; D tentatively reads TRBD1 or TRBD2 (5 bases each). CDR3 length: 13 residues. CDR1 and CDR2 from the germline V gene are SNHLY and FYNNEI. Trimming took 4 bases from V and 1 from J, leaving 5 bases between them. CDR3 protein: CASSGGAKNIQYF. Written as DNA, the CDR3 is TGTGCCAGCAGTGGGGGGGCCAAAAACATTCAGTACTTC.

This sequence joins TRBV16 and TRBJ1-6; D perhaps matches TRBD1 (6 bases). V was trimmed by 0 bases and J by 11 bases, leaving 11 bases between them. Germline V gene lookup returns CDR1 KGHSY and CDR2 FQNENV. This CDR3 has 14 amino acids. This CDR3 reads CASSQSGGVAPLHF. CDR3 DNA sequence: TGTGCCAGCAGCCAATCAGGGGGGGTAGCACCCCTCCACTTT.

The chain links TRBV6-5 to TRBJ2-2; D unclear. Germline V gene lookup returns CDR1 MNHEY and CDR2 SVGAGI. The CDR3 contains 12 residues. V was shortened by 7 bases and J by 3 bases, with 6 bases between the two germline ends. For the CDR3, the DNA is TGTGCCAGCAATGCGTACACCGGGGAGCTGTTTTTT. Its translation: CASNAYTGELFF.

The chain carries TRBV4-1 and TRBJ2-3; no clear D. The CDR3 sequence is 14 residues long. The germline V gene has CDR1 MGHRA and CDR2 YSYEKL. The V end was cut by 1 base, the J end by 6 bases, with 11 bases between. The CDR3 DNA is TGCGCCAGCAGCCAAGGTCCCTCCACCGATACGCAGTATTTT. This translates into CASSQGPSTDTQYF.

The gene calls are TRBV5-1 and TRBJ1-2, with D perhaps TRBD1 (6 bases). The CDR3 is made up of 13 amino acids. Germline CDR1 is SGHRS and CDR2 is YFSETQ. V was trimmed by 0 bases and J by 6 bases, leaving 9 bases between them. CDR3 region: CASSLDRVNGYTF. For the CDR3, the DNA is TGCGCCAGCAGCTTGGACAGGGTGAATGGCTACACCTTC.

This chain joins TRBV7-9 and TRBJ2-2; 7 bases line up with TRBD1. Germline V lookup: CDR1 SEHNR, CDR2 FQNEAQ (reference sequence). Trimming at V came to 5 bases and at J to 2 bases, leaving 8 bases not matched to a gene. This CDR3 is 16 amino acids long. The CDR3 region has the DNA TGTGCCAGCAGCAAACGAGGGACAGATAACACCGGGGAGCTGTTTTTT. Amino acids: CASSKRGTDNTGELFF. Full variable domain (outside the CDR3, taken from reference TRBV7-9 and TRBJ2-2): DTGVSQNPRHKITKRGQNVTFRCDPISEHNRLYWYRQTLGQGPEFLTYFQNEAQLEKSRLLSDRFSAERPKGSFSTLEIQRTEQGDSAMYLCASSKRGTDNTGELFFGEGSRLTVL.

About this clonotype itself: Compared with germline, one end of the junction differs, possibly owing to a read error. V usage is TRBV7-2 and J usage is TRBJ2-7; D is undetermined. Germline V gene lookup returns CDR1 SGHTA and CDR2 FQGNSA. This CDR3 comprises 11 residues. The DNA of the CDR3 is TGTGCCAGCCGGATGGCCTACGAGCTGTACTTC. Protein: CASRMAYELYF.

This clonotype was counted between two and nine times. The chain is built from TRBV6-5 and TRBJ1-1, with D uncertain. V lost 7 bases, J lost 10 bases, and 22 bases lay in between. In germline, CDR1 is MNHEY, CDR2 SVGAGI. The CDR3 runs 14 residues. CDR3 DNA sequence: TGTGCCAGCAAGGTGATGGGTGATCTCGACCGAGCTTTCTTT. It codes for CASKVMGDLDRAFF.

This rearrangement joins TRBV11-2 to TRBJ1-1; D is unclear. CDR1 is SGHAT, CDR2 FQNNGV, per germline. This CDR3 is built from 17 residues. Between the trimmed V and J ends, which lost 1 base and 1 base, there was a span of 16 bases. The CDR3 bases are TGTGCCAGCAGCTTAGGGGTGATGGGTATGAAGAACACTGAAGCTTTCTTT. Translating it yields CASSLGVMGMKNTEAFF.

In this sample, this clonotype turned up a few times. This chain joins TRBV6-2 or TRBV6-3 and TRBJ1-2, with TRBD1 identical over 9 bases. Trimming at V came to 9 bases and at J to 4 bases, leaving 3 bases not matched to a gene. The CDR3 is 12 residues long. CDR1 and CDR2 from the germline V gene are MNHEY and SVGEGT. The DNA of the CDR3 is TGTGCCAGTACGACAGGGGGCTATGGCTACACCTTC. This gives the protein CASTTGGYGYTF.

The chain links TRBV6-2 or TRBV6-3 to TRBJ2-5; D ambiguous. Germline values: CDR1 MNHEY, CDR2 SVGEGT. CDR3 length equals 11 residues. Trimming shortened V by 4 bases and J by 7 bases, and 7 bases separated the two germline ends. The CDR3 bases are TGTGCCAGCAGTTCACCCCTGACCCAGTACTTC. Translated, it gives CASSSPLTQYF.

This chain connects TRBV28 to TRBJ2-5; D unresolved. CDR1 MDHEN and CDR2 SYDVKM come from the germline V gene. V was trimmed by 1 base and J by 5 bases, leaving 11 bases between them. The CDR3 runs 14 residues. The CDR3 loop is CASSLSTLGETQYF. CDR3 DNA: TGTGCCAGCAGTTTATCCACACTCGGGGAGACCCAGTACTTC.

This clonotype has only a few counts. This sequence joins TRBV20-1 and TRBJ2-6, with 8 bases matching TRBD2. This CDR3 is built from 16 residues. Germline V CDR1 and CDR2: DFQATT, SNEGSKA (reference sequence). Unmatched junction bases numbered 5, after V lost 4 bases and J lost 0 bases. Written as DNA, the CDR3 is TGCAGTGCTACGGGGGGGGCAGCCTCTGGGGCCAACGTCCTGACTTTC. This codes for CSATGGAASGANVLTF.

This clonotype has at least ten counts. J is TRBJ1-5 and V is TRBV12-3 or TRBV12-4, with D perhaps matching TRBD1 (6 bases). The CDR3 spans 13 residues. V lost 7 bases, J lost 7 bases, and 14 bases lay in between. The CDR3 region has the DNA TGTGCCAGCAACAGGGAGGCTGGCCAGCCCCAGCATTTT. As protein: CASNREAGQPQHF.

V is TRBV5-6 and J is TRBJ2-7, with D possibly called TRBD1 or TRBD2 (5 bases each). The germline V and J ends were trimmed by 5 bases and 0 bases, with 12 bases remaining between them. CDR1 is SGHDT and CDR2 is YYEEEE in the germline V gene. There are 14 residues in the CDR3. The CDR3 reads CASRRGGGSYEQYV. The CDR3 nucleotides are TGTGCCAGCAGGAGGGGCGGCGGCTCCTACGAGCAGTACGTC.

This clonotype was observed a few times. The rearrangement joins TRBV4-3 to TRBJ1-1; 9 bases match TRBD1. The ends lost 2 bases at V and 5 bases at J; junction bases unmatched: 6. The CDR3 is 15 residues long. Per germline, CDR1 LGHNA and CDR2 YSLEER. CDR3 DNA sequence: TGCGCCAGCAGCCAAAAACAGGGGGCAGGTACTGAAGCTTTCTTT. This sequence encodes CASSQKQGAGTEAFF.

This clonotype was observed a handful of times. This rearrangement joins TRBV7-3 to TRBJ2-2, with D unresolved. CDR1 and CDR2 (germline): SGHTA, FQGTGA. CDR3 length: 14 amino acids. V was clipped by 6 bases and J by 4 bases, with 12 bases between them. The chain's CDR3 is CASRSGRTTGELFF. DNA of the CDR3: TGTGCCAGCAGGTCCGGGCGAACCACCGGGGAGCTGTTTTTT.

In this sample, this clonotype turned up a few times. For the CDR3, the DNA is TGTGCCAGCACCGGGACTACCAAATTGCGGACCGGGGAGCTGTTTTTT. Residues: CASTGTTKLRTGELFF. The chain recombines TRBV12-3 or TRBV12-4 with TRBJ2-2, with 7 bases lining up with TRBD2. Unmatched junction bases numbered 13, after V lost 7 bases and J lost 5 bases. The CDR3 is 16 amino acids.